What follows is one T cell receptor beta chain and its context. The antigen it recognizes is unknown. Base qualities are not recorded, but no much larger clone differs from it by a single base. The trial excluded patients who had a history of autoimmune disease or who were on systemic immunosuppression. In every dose cohort, peripheral blood was drawn for TCR sequencing at baseline, cycle 4 day 1, and cycle 7 day 1. Samples were obtained from an open-label, multicenter, first-in-human phase I dose-escalation trial of ivuxolimab. Adults with locally advanced or metastatic melanoma, renal cell carcinoma, hepatocellular carcinoma or head and neck squamous cell carcinoma were enrolled in the trial. Before TCR sequencing, CD4+ T cells and CD8+ T cells were sorted from peripheral blood as separate populations. For sequencing of the TCRbeta CDR3 region, genomic DNA was extracted from the sorted cells. TCRbeta CDR3 regions were sequenced using the immunoSEQ Assay. In TCRdb, the immuneACCESS table is reduced to in-frame sequences with V and J assigned. These tables do not hold every clone; where another copy was compared, an unresolved V gene accounts for under half, and the others remain unexplained. The sample table lists fewer than 70,000 clones, roughly 84% of them with a count of one. Around 1.5% of the sample comes from the top ten.

The source of the sample is a study of OX40 agonist ivuxolimab in advanced cancers. Background on the whole study: Ivuxolimab, which targeted the costimulatory receptor OX40 (CD134), was an agonistic, fully human IgG2 monoclonal antibody. Intravenous ivuxolimab was administered to patients every 2 weeks at six dose levels: 0.01, 0.1, 0.3, 1.5, 3 and 10 mg/kg. The paper covers the monotherapy dose-escalation part of the phase I ivuxolimab trial, which included N ≈ 57 patients. The purpose of peripheral TCRbeta sequencing was to test whether ivuxolimab changed TCR sequence diversity and led to clonal T-cell expansion. Prior anti-PD-1, anti-PD-L1 or anti-CTLA-4 therapy was permitted, and 40% to 50% of dose-escalation patients had received checkpoint inhibitors. Partial responses were achieved by three dose-escalation patients, of whom one had hepatocellular carcinoma and two had cutaneous melanoma. Among the approximately 54 dose-escalation patients, about 20 had hepatocellular carcinoma, roughly 15 melanoma, 9 renal cell carcinoma and 9 head and neck cancer. In the dose-escalation cohort, 70% to 85% of patients were male, and the mean age was approximately 60 years with a range of roughly 20 to 79.

The paper as a whole reports these results and caveats: Which antigens the clonally expanded peripheral T cells were specific for was not determined. After ivuxolimab, CD8+ T cells had more expanded clones than CD4+ T cells on average. In the 0.1-3.0 mg/kg groups, partial responders were among the patients with the lowest normalized peripheral clonal expansion, particularly in CD8+ T cells. Low levels of normalized T-cell clonal expansion were also seen in some nonresponding patients. At doses of 0.1 to 3.0 mg/kg, clonal expansion of both CD4+ and CD8+ T cells in blood was seen between baseline and week 6.

At the junction V is shortened by 3 bases and J by 1 base, with 13 bases in between. The CDR3 spans 15 residues, from the cysteine through the phenylalanine. Just CDR3 DNA is preserved here, 45 bases in frame from base 1. CDR1 and CDR2 (SGHNT, YYREEE) derive from the germline V gene (reference sequence). This receptor chain uses TRBV5-4 and TRBJ1-1, and the D gene may be TRBD1, 5 bases matching. Sequencing used CD4+ or CD8+ T cells sorted from blood, obtained in a trial of the OX40 agonist ivuxolimab. The TCR sequence derives from an adult with an advanced solid tumor such as melanoma, head and neck, liver or kidney cancer. The CDR3 sequence is CASSSDPGRNTEAFF. The nucleotide sequence is given as TGTGCCAGCAGCTCAGACCCGGGACGGAACACTGAAGCTTTCTTT.